This T cell receptor (beta chain) was captured by sequencing in a study of identical twins. Overall study results and limits: Cord blood beta clonotypes present at high abundance carried fewer insertions; no such pattern appeared in memory repertoires.

The germline gives CDR1 SEHNR, CDR2 FQNEAQ (reference sequence). This CDR3 is built from 15 residues. Trimming stripped 0 bases from V and 0 bases from J, with 9 bases between. This clonotype has just a few counts. As yet, its antigen is unknown. Template switching, a step in the protocol, added a universal primer site, and cDNA carried unique molecular identifiers. TCRdb called the 5' RACE reads again in MiXCR, with one record for every CDR3 protein. Among fewer than 250,000 distinct CDR3 sequences, about 7.5% were seen once, and the ten largest hold about 2%. This sample also appeared in a second study, on yellow fever vaccine responses in identical twins.

Sequenced sample: memory (CD45RO+) T cells sorted from blood. This clonotype was obtained from a woman aged 18-30 years in good health. V gene TRBV7-9 combines with J gene TRBJ2-7, with D maybe TRBD1 (5 bases). The CDR3 DNA reads TGTGCCAGCAGCTTAGCGACAGAACCCTCCTACGAGCAGTACTTC. Protein sequence: CASSLATEPSYEQYF.